This TCR beta chain was documented in a study of blood T cell repertoires in COVID-19. TCRdb keeps only in-frame clones here, not all; method: immunoSEQ multiplex PCR. The repertoire holds 300,000 to 350,000 clones, with 80% to 90% as singletons. Sequenced material: PBMCs or T cells enriched from blood (not recorded which). The sequence was collected from a man aged 25 to 45 who had recovered from COVID-19.

CDR3 protein: CASSVAGQPNQPQHF. Written as DNA, the CDR3 is TGTGCCAGCAGCGTAGCCGGACAGCCCAATCAGCCCCAGCATTTT. V gene TRBV9 combines with J gene TRBJ1-5; D perhaps matches TRBD1 (6 bases). CDR3 size: 15 residues. V was clipped by 0 bases and J by 3 bases, with 10 bases between them. The germline V gene has CDR1 SGDLS and CDR2 YYNGEE.